Sequencing of this T cell receptor beta chain was carried out in a study of Ad26.COV2.S vaccination and SARS-CoV-2 variants. Treatment in this sample: around 19 received Ad26.COV2.S at low or high dose, single or two shots; about five received placebo; per-sample allocation not given. Sampling took place 63 days after the first vaccine or placebo injection. In Boston, the donor was an adult between 18-55 years of age. Libraries were prepared by immunoSEQ multiplex PCR; TCRdb keeps only in-frame clonotypes and omits some of them. The table has roughly 320,000 clones, around 87% seen once. Germline values: CDR1 MGHDK, CDR2 SYGVNS. This CDR3 is 14 amino acids long. The ends were cut back, 8 bases at V and 10 bases at J, with 23 bases in the middle.

The sample consisted of peripheral blood, taken in a trial of Ad26.COV2.S vaccine versus placebo. This TCR was recovered from a person between 18 and 59 years old who received the Ad26.COV2.S COVID-19 vaccine or a placebo. The chain couples TRBV25-1 to TRBJ1-1, with a possible D match to TRBD1 (6 bases). The CDR3 DNA reads TGTGCCAGCGGACTCCCCGGGACACCATCTGTAGCTTTCTTT. Translated: CASGLPGTPSVAFF.